This TCR beta chain was sequenced in a study of T cell repertoires in cytomegalovirus infection. Overall study: CMV epitopes that were recently identified and HLA-C-restricted were used alongside well-studied HLA-B-restricted ones. Matching HLA type and CMV infection were both indicated by public TCR beta signatures.

With regard to this clonotype: Its target is not known.

TCRdb re-called the reads through MiXCR, storing one row per CDR3 protein. The data show about a million distinct CDR3 sequences, around 32% seen once. Whole-study findings and limits: The cumulative frequency of public TCR beta families distinguished individuals who carried CMV together with the relevant HLA. It was HLA-C-restricted CMV-specific TCR beta clonotypes that dominated the response ex vivo.

In germline, CDR1 is SEHNR, CDR2 FQNEAQ (reference sequence). V lost 5 bases and J lost 8, with 7 bases in between. There are 11 residues in the CDR3. This chain connects TRBV7-9 to TRBJ2-1, with D unresolved. The specimen comprised cultured CD8+ T cells from PBMCs, sampled from culture after CMV antigen stimulation. The source is a human donor in good health (CMV status not recorded). Some clones in this sample may be carry-over from other donors' samples. The CDR3 region is CASSTAHEQFF. CDR3 coding DNA: TGTGCCAGCAGCACGGCCCATGAGCAGTTCTTC.